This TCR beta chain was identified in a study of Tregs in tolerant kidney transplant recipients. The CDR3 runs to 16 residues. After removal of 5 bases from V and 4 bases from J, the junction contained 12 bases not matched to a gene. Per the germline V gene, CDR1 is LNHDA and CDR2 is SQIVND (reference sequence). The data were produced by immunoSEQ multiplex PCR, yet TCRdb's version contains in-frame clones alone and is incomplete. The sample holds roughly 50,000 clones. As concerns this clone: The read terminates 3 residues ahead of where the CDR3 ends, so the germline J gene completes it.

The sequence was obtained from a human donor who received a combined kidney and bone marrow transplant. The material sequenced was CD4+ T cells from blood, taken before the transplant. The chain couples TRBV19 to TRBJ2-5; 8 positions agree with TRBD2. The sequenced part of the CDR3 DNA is TGTGCCAGTAGTGGGTCGGGTCTAGCGGGCGCAGAGACC. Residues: CASSGSGLAGAET. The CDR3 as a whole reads CASSGSGLAGAETQYF.